The rows below give T cell receptor beta chains drawn from one sample of a study of T cell repertoires in cytomegalovirus infection. One entry per CDR3 protein, called by TCRdb with MiXCR from the reads. This table has nearly 450,000 distinct CDR3 sequences, about 33% appearing once. The sequencing sample was made of PBMCs. The receptors stem from a human donor in good health (CMV status not recorded). Some clones in this sample may be carry-over from other donors' samples. Each CDR3 is given with its conserved first and last residue. The D gene is left open where the match is weak. Part of the rows lack a size; the others show once, few, many or a class for expanded clones.

CDR3,DNA,length,D,size,V,J
CASSSKGPLLAKNIQYF,TGTGCCAGTAGTAGCAAGGGCCCCCTCCTAGCCAAAAACATTCAGTACTTC,17,-,few,TRBV19,TRBJ2-4
CASSLGTGGLGEQYF,TGTGCCAGCAGCTTAGGGACAGGGGGGTTGGGGGAGCAGTACTTC,15,TRBD1,many,TRBV7-2,TRBJ2-7
CASRNRVTGELFF,TGTGCCAGCAGGAACAGGGTCACCGGGGAGCTGTTTTTT,13,-,-,TRBV2,TRBJ2-2
CASSADKPEFNEKLFF,TGTGCCAGTAGTGCGGACAAGCCGGAGTTTAATGAAAAACTGTTTTTT,16,-,-,TRBV19,TRBJ1-4
CASSFSGVDNYGYTF,TGTGCCAGCAGCTTTTCAGGGGTGGATAACTATGGCTACACCTTC,15,-,many,TRBV7-3,TRBJ1-2
CASARDRGTDTQYF,TGTGCCAGCGCCCGGGACCGGGGCACAGATACGCAGTATTTT,14,-,few,TRBV27,TRBJ2-3
CASSLGGAPHNEQFF,TGTGCCAGCAGCTTGGGAGGAGCTCCCCACAATGAGCAGTTCTTC,15,-,-,TRBV5-4,TRBJ2-1
CASISFSGGPYEQYF,TGTGCCAGCATCTCCTTTAGCGGTGGACCCTACGAGCAGTACTTC,15,-,-,TRBV7-2,TRBJ2-7
CASSYLENSPLHF,TGTGCCAGCAGTTACCTGGAGAATTCACCCCTCCACTTT,13,-,many,TRBV6-6,TRBJ1-6
CTSGLGHQREQYF,TGTACTAGTGGTTTGGGGCACCAAAGGGAACAGTACTTC,13,-,-,TRBV12-5,TRBJ2-5
CASSLGAQPITSYNEQFF,TGTGCCAGCAGCTTAGGGGCGCAGCCGATAACCTCCTACAATGAGCAGTTCTTC,18,-,-,TRBV7-2,TRBJ2-1
CASSWDDNSPLHF,TGTGCCAGCAGCTGGGACGATAATTCACCCCTCCACTTT,13,-,many,TRBV7-2,TRBJ1-6
CASSLFLAGGPDEQYF,TGTGCCAGCAGTTTATTTCTAGCGGGGGGGCCCGACGAGCAGTACTTC,16,TRBD2,-,TRBV27,TRBJ2-7
CASSITRTGSNQPQHF,TGTGCCAGTAGTATTACCCGAACAGGATCCAATCAGCCCCAGCATTTT,16,-,few,TRBV19,TRBJ1-5
CASSSWGPSSSGANVLTF,TGTGCCAGCAGTTCCTGGGGACCCTCGAGCTCTGGGGCCAACGTCCTGACTTTC,18,-,few,TRBV28,TRBJ2-6
CSARDGDRATGELFF,TGCAGTGCTAGAGATGGGGACAGGGCCACCGGGGAGCTGTTTTTT,15,TRBD1,few,TRBV20-1,TRBJ2-2
CASAWATNEKLFF,TGTGCCAGCGCCTGGGCAACTAATGAAAAACTGTTTTTT,13,-,many,TRBV12-3/TRBV12-4,TRBJ1-4
CASSSGQGSYEQYF,TGTGCCAGCAGCTCGGGACAGGGCTCCTACGAGCAGTACTTC,14,TRBD1,many,TRBV7-9,TRBJ2-7
CASSSRLAANTGELFF,TGTGCCAGCAGCTCGAGACTAGCGGCGAACACCGGGGAGCTGTTTTTT,16,TRBD2,many,TRBV7-3,TRBJ2-2
CASRAQGANEKLFF,TGTGCCAGCAGGGCTCAGGGGGCCAATGAAAAACTGTTTTTT,14,TRBD1,-,TRBV2,TRBJ1-4
CASSFVGLLNTEAFF,TGTGCCAGCAGTTTTGTCGGACTCCTGAACACTGAAGCTTTCTTT,15,-,many,TRBV28,TRBJ1-1
CASTVQLSSGANVLTF,TGTGCCAGCACCGTACAGCTTAGCTCTGGGGCCAACGTCCTGACTTTC,16,-,-,TRBV7-2,TRBJ2-6
CASSLSGGSSTDTQYF,TGTGCCAGCAGCTTAAGCGGGGGGTCGAGCACAGATACGCAGTATTTT,16,TRBD2,few,TRBV11-2,TRBJ2-3
CALRLWTQYF,TGTGCCCTTCGTCTCTGGACCCAGTACTTC,10,-,-,TRBV7-6,TRBJ2-5
CASSPQGAEGVGYTF,TGTGCCAGCAGTCCACAGGGGGCAGAGGGGGTAGGCTACACCTTC,15,TRBD1,-,TRBV12-3/TRBV12-4,TRBJ1-2
CASSLDGDGYTF,TGTGCCAGCAGCTTAGACGGGGATGGCTACACCTTC,12,-,few,TRBV7-9,TRBJ1-2
CSAPAGSGNTIYF,TGCAGTGCCCCCGCGGGCTCTGGAAACACCATATATTTT,13,-,few,TRBV20-1,TRBJ1-3
CASTRTQNSPLHF,TGTGCCAGCACCCGGACACAGAATTCACCCCTCCACTTT,13,-,-,TRBV6-8,TRBJ1-6
CATRRGDEAFF,TGTGCCACCAGAAGAGGGGACGAAGCTTTCTTT,11,-,few,TRBV10-3,TRBJ1-1
CASSRGTGEAFF,TGTGCCAGCAGCCGCGGGACAGGGGAAGCTTTCTTT,12,TRBD1,-,TRBV6-4,TRBJ1-1
CASSDGQGRATNEKLFF,TGTGCCAGCAGTGACGGACAGGGTCGGGCAACTAATGAAAAACTGTTTTTT,17,TRBD1,-,TRBV6-1,TRBJ1-4
CASSFIGGTFSYEQYF,TGTGCCAGCAGTTTTATCGGGGGGACATTCTCCTACGAGCAGTACTTC,16,-,-,TRBV27,TRBJ2-7
CASSLPGIGTEAFF,TGTGCCAGCAGCCTCCCTGGGATTGGTACTGAAGCTTTCTTT,14,-,many,TRBV7-8,TRBJ1-1
CASSARTAPYEQYF,TGTGCCAGCAGTGCCAGGACGGCCCCCTACGAGCAGTACTTC,14,-,-,TRBV25-1,TRBJ2-7
CAIQAGGIGLNTEAFF,TGTGCCATCCAAGCCGGGGGCATCGGGTTGAACACTGAAGCTTTCTTT,16,-,many,TRBV10-3,TRBJ1-1
CASSFHPQDTQYF,TGTGCCAGCAGCTTTCACCCCCAAGATACGCAGTATTTT,13,-,-,TRBV11-3,TRBJ2-3
CASSLVRGTFNSNQPQHF,TGTGCCAGCAGCTTAGTTCGGGGGACATTCAATAGCAATCAGCCCCAGCATTTT,18,-,-,TRBV7-6,TRBJ1-5
CASSLAGAPSSYNEQFF,TGTGCCAGCAGTTTAGCGGGGGCGCCCAGCTCCTACAATGAGCAGTTCTTC,17,TRBD2,few,TRBV7-2,TRBJ2-1
CASGRGVLNTEAFF,TGTGCCAGCGGACGAGGGGTCTTGAACACTGAAGCTTTCTTT,14,-,-,TRBV28,TRBJ1-1
CAWAGTGSNQPQHF,TGTGCCTGGGCCGGGACAGGGAGCAATCAGCCCCAGCATTTT,14,TRBD1,few,TRBV30,TRBJ1-5
CSASAQGLEKLFF,TGCAGTGCCTCCGCACAGGGATTAGAAAAACTGTTTTTT,13,-,few,TRBV20-1,TRBJ1-4
CASTVRDSYGYTF,TGTGCCAGCACCGTCAGGGATTCCTATGGCTACACCTTC,13,-,-,TRBV2,TRBJ1-2
CASSLAGGDTDTQYF,TGTGCCAGCAGCTTAGCGGGAGGAGACACAGATACGCAGTATTTT,15,-,many,TRBV7-8,TRBJ2-3
CASSRRTSGFEQFF,TGTGCCAGCAGCCGGCGGACTAGCGGCTTTGAGCAGTTCTTC,14,TRBD2,few,TRBV11-3,TRBJ2-1
CASSEGDRALSRNTIYF,TGTGCCAGCAGTGAAGGGGACAGGGCGCTATCTCGAAACACCATATATTTT,17,TRBD1,-,TRBV2,TRBJ1-3